The 18 T cell receptor beta chains in this list originate from one sample, sequenced in a study of cytomegalovirus exposure and HLA in healthy donors. Use of 60 Vbeta and 13 Jbeta primers characterized the PCR. Produced via immunoSEQ multiplex PCR; TCRdb's table is partial and in-frame only. The sample features more than 55,000 clones, with 4.5% to 5% in its top ten. The sequenced sample consisted of PBMCs. The receptors originated from a woman aged 40 to 55 in good health and CMV-seropositive.

The V and J genes are TRBV6-4 and TRBJ2-1; 8 positions agree with TRBD2. There are 15 residues in the CDR3. The V gene's germline CDR1 is MRHNA and CDR2 SNTAGT. The junction had 6 bases not matched to a gene; V was cut back by 0 bases and J by 8 bases. CDR3 bases: TGTGCCAGCAGTGACTCTAACGGGGGGGCCTATGAGCAGTTCTTC. Amino acids: CASSDSNGGAYEQFF.

The chain carries TRBV5-1 and TRBJ1-1; 7 bases map to TRBD1. Germline V CDR1 and CDR2: SGHRS, YFSETQ. CDR3 size: 16 residues. Unmatched junction bases numbered 14, after V lost 6 bases and J lost 3 bases. CDR3 residues: CASTSGTAPGYTEAFF. The CDR3 coding sequence is TGCGCCAGCACCTCGGGGACAGCCCCGGGATACACTGAAGCTTTCTTT.

V gene TRBV13 combines with J gene TRBJ2-1; 12 bases line up with TRBD2. The germline gives CDR1 PRHDT, CDR2 FYEKMQ (reference sequence). V was clipped by 5 bases and J by 6 bases; unmatched bases: 8. The CDR3 contains 16 residues. The CDR3 bases are TGTGCCAGCAGCCAGTGGACTAGCGGGGAGGTCAATGAGCAGTTCTTC. Its translation: CASSQWTSGEVNEQFF.

The chain combines TRBV27 with TRBJ2-7; possibly TRBD1 for D (6 bases). CDR1 and CDR2 from the germline V gene are MNHEY and SMNVEV (reference sequence). V was trimmed by 1 base and J by 0 bases, leaving 13 bases between them. The CDR3 extends over 16 amino acids. CDR3 DNA: TGTGCCAGCAGTTTATTTGGGGACACGCACTCCTACGAGCAGTACTTC. It specifies CASSLFGDTHSYEQYF.

This chain links TRBV12-5 with TRBJ2-1, with 11 bases aligning to TRBD2. CDR3 size: 16 residues. V lost 3 bases and J lost 1; bases outside the gene matches: 2. Germline V gives CDR1 LGHNT, CDR2 FRNRAP. The DNA for the CDR3 is TGTGCTAGTGGTTTTAGCGGGGGGGCTTCCTACAATGAGCAGTTCTTC. Protein sequence: CASGFSGGASYNEQFF.

Concerning this clone itself: The junction departs from the called germline gene at one end, perhaps through a read error. The rearrangement links TRBV28 to TRBJ2-5; 11 bases align to TRBD2. The germline V gene encodes CDR1 MDHEN and CDR2 SYDVKM. The CDR3 runs 16 residues. CDR3 nucleotide sequence: TGTGCCAGCAGTTTATTTTTAGCGGGAGGGCAAGAGACCCAATACTTC. It yields the protein CASSLFLAGGQETQYF.

This chain uses TRBV19 with TRBJ1-5; 7 positions agree with TRBD1. V was clipped by 9 bases and J by 10 bases; unmatched bases: 12. The CDR3 covers 13 residues. Germline V CDR1 and CDR2: LNHDA, SQIVND (reference sequence). The CDR3 DNA is TGTGCCAGCGGGACAGCCGGGATGAACCCCCAGCATTTT. Translated, it gives CASGTAGMNPQHF.

V usage is TRBV7-2 and J usage is TRBJ2-5; no clear D. V was cut by 1 base and J by 5 bases, with 11 bases left in between. The CDR3 extends over 14 amino acids. From germline, CDR1 is SGHTA and CDR2 FQGNSA. CDR3 DNA: TGTGCCAGCAGCTTAGGAGGTTACCGCGAGACCCAGTACTTC. Translated: CASSLGGYRETQYF.

The V and J genes are TRBV6-5 and TRBJ2-3; TRBD2 agrees at 10 bases. CDR3 size: 16 residues. From germline, CDR1 is MNHEY and CDR2 SVGAGI. J was trimmed by 3 bases and V by 4 bases; bases with no gene match: 7. The CDR3 protein is CASSFGTSERTDTQYF. DNA for the CDR3: TGTGCCAGCAGTTTTGGGACTAGCGAGCGTACAGATACGCAGTATTTT.

The J gene is TRBJ2-2, the V gene TRBV25-1; 8 nucleotides align to TRBD1. Losses at the gene ends were 3 bases for V and 1 base for J; bases not matched to a gene: 1. CDR1 MGHDK and CDR2 SYGVNS come from the germline V gene. CDR3 length: 15 amino acids. The CDR3 sequence is CASSEDRVNTGELFF. CDR3 sequence (DNA): TGTGCCAGCAGTGAGGACAGGGTGAACACCGGGGAGCTGTTTTTT.

The CDR3 DNA sequence: TGTGCCAGCAGCTTAATTAGCGGGAGCTACAATGAGCAGTTCTTC. This codes for CASSLISGSYNEQFF. This chain connects TRBV7-8 to TRBJ2-1, with TRBD2 matching over 9 bases. The germline V gene encodes CDR1 SGHVS and CDR2 FQNEAQ. The length of the CDR3 is 15 residues. Unmatched junction bases numbered 2, after V lost 2 bases and J lost 3 bases.

The rearrangement joins TRBV29-1 to TRBJ2-1; D perhaps matches TRBD1 (5 bases). The CDR3 runs to 16 residues. Germline V gene lookup returns CDR1 SQVTM and CDR2 ANQGSEA. The V and J ends lost 0 bases and 5 bases respectively, with 17 bases between them. This chain's CDR3 is CSVEDRQGQTNNEQFF. Here the CDR3 DNA reads TGCAGCGTTGAAGATCGGCAGGGCCAAACCAACAATGAGCAGTTCTTC.

The V and J genes are TRBV19 and TRBJ1-4, with D unclear. This CDR3 has 15 residues. The ends were cut back, 4 bases at V and 5 bases at J, with 14 bases in the middle. Germline V gene sequence: CDR1 LNHDA, CDR2 SQIVND (reference sequence). CDR3 nucleotide sequence: TGTGCCAGTAGTACCTACGCAGGCGAAAATGAAAAACTGTTTTTT. Translating it yields CASSTYAGENEKLFF.

The chain carries TRBV7-8 and TRBJ2-2; a possible D gene is TRBD2 (5 bases). This CDR3 region has 13 residues. The germline CDR1 and CDR2 sequences are SGHVS and FQNEAQ. The V gene lost 1 base and the J gene lost 7 bases, with 7 bases spanning the gap. DNA for the CDR3: TGTGCCAGCAGCTTAGGGACTGTCGGGGAGCTGTTTTTT. Translating it yields CASSLGTVGELFF.

The rearrangement joins TRBV5-4 to TRBJ2-7; TRBD2 agrees at 9 bases. J lost 5 bases, V lost 5 bases, and 11 bases had no gene match. Germline V CDR1 and CDR2: SGHNT, YYREEE (reference sequence). The length of the CDR3 is 15 residues. CDR3 residues: CASSAGGGRADEQYF. CDR3 sequence (DNA): TGTGCCAGCAGTGCCGGGGGCGGGAGGGCGGACGAGCAGTACTTC.

V gene TRBV7-8 combines with J gene TRBJ2-1, with 8 bases identical to TRBD1. In germline, CDR1 is SGHVS, CDR2 FQNEAQ. V shed 3 bases, J shed 1 base, and the junction held 2 bases outside the gene matches. The CDR3 totals 15 residues. CDR3 residues: CASSLTGVSYNEQFF. The CDR3, as DNA: TGTGCCAGCAGCTTGACAGGGGTGTCCTACAATGAGCAGTTCTTC. Together with reference TRBV7-8 and TRBJ2-1, the CDR3 gives the full variable domain: GAGVSQSPRYKVAKRGQDVALRCDPISGHVSLFWYQQALGQGPEFLTYFQNEAQLDKSGLPSDRFFAERPEGSVSTLKIQRTQQEDSAVYLCASSLTGVSYNEQFFGPGTRLTVL.

This rearrangement joins TRBV7-9 to TRBJ1-6, with 7 bases matching TRBD1. Germline CDR1 reads SEHNR; CDR2 reads FQNEAQ (reference sequence). The CDR3 totals 16 residues. J was trimmed by 6 bases and V by 5 bases; bases with no gene match: 10. CDR3 loop: CASSPRGQSTNSPLHF. The CDR3 DNA follows: TGTGCCAGCAGCCCGAGGGGACAGTCCACTAATTCACCCCTCCACTTT.

This chain joins TRBV2 and TRBJ2-5, with TRBD1 matching over 8 bases. The V gene end was trimmed by 7 bases and the J gene end by 4 bases; junction bases not matched to a gene: 5. CDR1 is SNHLY and CDR2 is FYNNEI in the germline V gene. This CDR3 region has 13 residues. The CDR3 nucleotides read TGTGCCAGCACAGGACAGGGTGGAGAGACCCAGTACTTC. Residues: CASTGQGGETQYF.